This T cell receptor (beta chain) was obtained from a study of blood T cells in healthy people across ages. Study background: T cells yielded about one barcoded beta molecule per two cells through template switching.

The second PCR ran about 7 to 12 cycles with a sample-barcoded 5' primer and J-beta primers. Each CDR3 protein gets one entry after TCRdb re-called the 5' RACE reads with MiXCR. This sample carries hundreds of thousands of distinct CDR3 sequences, more than 50% of them seen once, and the ten largest clones take around 24%. There are a few counts of this clonotype. V gave up 0 bases and J gave up 7 bases, with 9 bases separating them. The CDR3 is 13 residues long. CDR1 SQVTM and CDR2 ANQGSEA come from the germline V gene. The sample comprised blood. The receptor was isolated from a man aged 40-50 years in good health. This rearrangement joins TRBV29-1 to TRBJ2-2, with a tentative D call TRBD2 (5 bases). The CDR3 here is CSVEDDYHGELFF. The CDR3 DNA reads as TGCAGCGTTGAAGACGACTATCACGGGGAGCTGTTTTTT.